Listed below are T cell receptor beta chains from one sample, sequenced in a study of blood T cell repertoires in COVID-19. The table came from immunoSEQ multiplex PCR; TCRdb's copy has only in-frame clones and leaves some out. The table lists approximately 220,000 clones, more than 75% of them singletons. The sample taken for sequencing was peripheral blood. Receptors were obtained from a man aged 55 to 70 with acute or convalescent COVID-19. Both conserved end residues are part of each CDR3. Each record gives: V gene, clone size, J gene, D gene, CDR3 protein, CDR3 DNA. A D gene is named only where the DNA matches it firmly. Not all rows give a size; the values are once, few, many and, for expanded clones, a class.

V gene: TRBV5-1
clone size: -
J gene: TRBJ1-2
D gene: TRBD1
CDR3 protein: CASRAWSHRGANYGYTF
CDR3 DNA: TGCGCCAGCCGAGCTTGGTCCCACAGGGGGGCTAACTATGGCTACACCTTC

V gene: TRBV7-3
clone size: -
J gene: TRBJ1-5
D gene: -
CDR3 protein: CASSLRGGVGQPQHF
CDR3 DNA: TGTGCCAGCAGCTTAAGGGGGGGAGTCGGACAGCCCCAGCATTTT

V gene: TRBV12-3/TRBV12-4
clone size: -
J gene: TRBJ2-3
D gene: TRBD2
CDR3 protein: CASSGTRDTQYF
CDR3 DNA: TGTGCCAGCAGCGGGACTAGGGATACGCAGTATTTT

V gene: TRBV19
clone size: -
J gene: TRBJ2-3
D gene: -
CDR3 protein: CASSTMGAGTDTQYF
CDR3 DNA: TGTGCCAGTAGTACCATGGGGGCAGGCACAGATACGCAGTATTTT

V gene: TRBV24-1
clone size: -
J gene: TRBJ1-5
D gene: -
CDR3 protein: CATQLNSNQPQHF
CDR3 DNA: TGTGCCACCCAGTTAAATAGCAATCAGCCCCAGCATTTT

V gene: TRBV6-2/TRBV6-3
clone size: -
J gene: TRBJ2-7
D gene: TRBD1
CDR3 protein: CASSSTGGSYEQYF
CDR3 DNA: TGTGCCAGCAGTTCAACAGGGGGCAGCTACGAGCAGTACTTC

V gene: TRBV6-5
clone size: -
J gene: TRBJ2-2
D gene: TRBD1
CDR3 protein: CASSSGTVRTGELFF
CDR3 DNA: TGTGCCAGCAGCTCCGGGACAGTGAGGACCGGGGAGCTGTTTTTT

V gene: TRBV6-5
clone size: -
J gene: TRBJ1-2
D gene: -
CDR3 protein: CASEELAPNYGYTF
CDR3 DNA: TGTGCCAGCGAGGAGCTTGCTCCTAACTATGGCTACACCTTC

V gene: TRBV24-1
clone size: -
J gene: TRBJ2-3
D gene: TRBD1
CDR3 protein: CATSDPRQGAKDTQYF
CDR3 DNA: TGTGCCACCAGTGATCCCCGGCAGGGGGCAAAAGATACGCAGTATTTT

V gene: TRBV2
clone size: -
J gene: TRBJ2-3
D gene: TRBD1
CDR3 protein: CASSFSGTGGADTQYF
CDR3 DNA: TGTGCCAGCAGTTTTTCCGGGACAGGGGGCGCAGATACGCAGTATTTT

V gene: TRBV9
clone size: -
J gene: TRBJ1-3
D gene: TRBD1
CDR3 protein: CASSANRGSGNTIYF
CDR3 DNA: TGTGCCAGCAGCGCCAACAGGGGATCTGGAAACACCATATATTTT

V gene: TRBV18
clone size: -
J gene: TRBJ1-1
D gene: -
CDR3 protein: CASSPPKGQNTEAFF
CDR3 DNA: TGTGCCAGCTCACCACCGAAGGGACAGAACACTGAAGCTTTCTTT

V gene: TRBV2
clone size: -
J gene: TRBJ1-5
D gene: -
CDR3 protein: CASRTGRNQPQHF
CDR3 DNA: TGTGCCAGCAGAACAGGGAGAAATCAGCCCCAGCATTTT

V gene: TRBV11-2
clone size: -
J gene: TRBJ2-5
D gene: TRBD1
CDR3 protein: CASSLVPGTAGETQYF
CDR3 DNA: TGTGCCAGCAGCTTAGTGCCCGGGACAGCAGGAGAGACCCAGTACTTC

V gene: TRBV4-1
clone size: once
J gene: TRBJ1-2
D gene: TRBD1
CDR3 protein: CASSQVATGDGYTF
CDR3 DNA: TGCGCCAGCAGCCAAGTTGCGACAGGGGATGGCTACACCTTC

V gene: TRBV6-2/TRBV6-3
clone size: -
J gene: TRBJ2-7
D gene: -
CDR3 protein: CASSPPARGFEQYF
CDR3 DNA: TGTGCCAGCAGCCCCCCGGCCCGGGGGTTTGAGCAGTACTTC

V gene: TRBV12-3/TRBV12-4
clone size: -
J gene: TRBJ1-3
D gene: -
CDR3 protein: CASRQSPGNTIYF
CDR3 DNA: TGTGCCAGCAGACAATCGCCCGGAAACACCATATATTTT

V gene: TRBV28
clone size: -
J gene: TRBJ2-3
D gene: -
CDR3 protein: CASSFRSSTDTQYF
CDR3 DNA: TGTGCCAGCAGCTTCCGTTCTAGCACAGATACGCAGTATTTT

V gene: TRBV7-2
clone size: -
J gene: TRBJ1-2
D gene: TRBD1
CDR3 protein: CASSLVGQGTFNYGYTF
CDR3 DNA: TGTGCCAGCAGCTTAGTGGGACAGGGGACTTTTAACTATGGCTACACCTTC

V gene: TRBV28
clone size: -
J gene: TRBJ1-1
D gene: -
CDR3 protein: CAGSKGGALDTFF
CDR3 DNA: TGTGCCGGATCAAAGGGAGGGGCTCTCGATACTTTCTTT

V gene: TRBV6-5
clone size: -
J gene: TRBJ1-5
D gene: -
CDR3 protein: CASILGHNQPQHF
CDR3 DNA: TGTGCCAGCATCCTGGGACACAATCAGCCCCAGCATTTT

V gene: TRBV6-2/TRBV6-3
clone size: -
J gene: TRBJ2-7
D gene: TRBD1
CDR3 protein: CASSPRGQGTNSYEQYF
CDR3 DNA: TGTGCCAGCAGCCCCAGGGGACAGGGGACAAACTCCTACGAGCAGTACTTC

V gene: TRBV29-1
clone size: -
J gene: TRBJ2-5
D gene: TRBD2
CDR3 protein: CSVTYPSGGALRETQYF
CDR3 DNA: TGCAGCGTTACCTACCCTAGCGGGGGGGCTCTTAGGGAGACCCAGTACTTC

V gene: TRBV3-1/TRBV3-2
clone size: -
J gene: TRBJ1-1
D gene: -
CDR3 protein: CASSQVRGTEAFF
CDR3 DNA: TGTGCCAGCAGCCAAGTTCGGGGGACTGAAGCTTTCTTT

V gene: TRBV7-6
clone size: -
J gene: TRBJ1-5
D gene: -
CDR3 protein: CASSRAGPIGGNQPQHF
CDR3 DNA: TGTGCCAGCAGCCGAGCCGGGCCTATAGGCGGGAATCAGCCCCAGCATTTT

V gene: TRBV5-4
clone size: -
J gene: TRBJ1-5
D gene: TRBD1
CDR3 protein: CASSLQGASGNQPQHF
CDR3 DNA: TGTGCCAGCAGTTTGCAGGGGGCAAGCGGCAATCAGCCCCAGCATTTT

V gene: TRBV5-1
clone size: -
J gene: TRBJ2-1
D gene: TRBD2
CDR3 protein: CASSQLAGEYNEQFF
CDR3 DNA: TGCGCCAGCAGCCAACTAGCGGGGGAATACAATGAGCAGTTCTTC

V gene: TRBV6-4
clone size: -
J gene: TRBJ1-1
D gene: -
CDR3 protein: CASSEWRNTEAFF
CDR3 DNA: TGTGCCAGCTCAGAATGGAGGAACACTGAAGCTTTCTTT

V gene: TRBV21-1
clone size: -
J gene: TRBJ1-2
D gene: -
CDR3 protein: CASSKQGRHYGYTF
CDR3 DNA: TGTGCCAGCAGCAAACAGGGGCGCCACTATGGCTACACCTTC